The 17 T cell receptor beta chains listed next were all sequenced from one sample in a study of shared clonotypes between healthy human individuals. Method: immunoSEQ multiplex PCR; TCRdb's copy keeps in-frame clones and lacks some. The profile covers around 1,900,000 clones, with 80% to 95% appearing a single time and approximately 1.7% taken by the ten largest. In the naive CD8 group, cells lacked CD45RO and were positively selected for CCR7, so terminally differentiated effector memory CD45RA+ cells were left out. The sequencing input was naive CD8+ T cells from PBMCs. The source is a young man in good health. Some clones in this sample may be carry-over from other donors' samples.

The chain combines TRBV7-8 with TRBJ2-1; unclear D gene. This CDR3 contains 14 residues. V lost 7 bases, J lost 0 bases, and 10 bases lay in between. Germline-derived CDR1 and CDR2 are SGHVS and FQNEAQ. Here the CDR3 DNA reads TGTGCCAGCAACCCTACGGCCTCCTACAATGAGCAGTTCTTC. Residues: CASNPTASYNEQFF.

The gene calls are TRBV11-1 and TRBJ2-3; 11 nucleotides line up with TRBD2. The germline CDR1 and CDR2 sequences are SGHAT and FQDESV (reference sequence). This CDR3 spans 15 amino acids. V was pared by 3 bases and J by 3 bases, with 2 bases of the junction left unmatched. CDR3 DNA: TGTGCCAGCAGCTTTAGACTAGCGGGAACAGATACGCAGTATTTT. It codes for CASSFRLAGTDTQYF.

This chain joins TRBV5-1 and TRBJ1-2, with TRBD1 matching 7 bases. The CDR3 loop spans 17 amino acids. The junction had 12 bases not matched to a gene; V was cut back by 3 bases and J by 1 base. In germline, CDR1 is SGHRS, CDR2 YFSETQ. CDR3 bases: TGCGCCAGCAGCTCCTGGGACAGACTGGCGAGTAACTATGGCTACACCTTC. Amino acid sequence: CASSSWDRLASNYGYTF.

The rearrangement joins TRBV28 to TRBJ2-1; 10 nucleotides match TRBD2. Looked up from germline, CDR1 is MDHEN and CDR2 is SYDVKM. The CDR3 loop spans 16 amino acids. J gave up 2 bases and V 4 bases, and 5 bases lay outside the gene matches. The CDR3 sequence is CASSSPGTSAYNEQFF. The CDR3 nucleotides are TGTGCCAGCAGTTCCCCCGGGACTAGCGCCTACAATGAGCAGTTCTTC.

A remark on this clone: Other DNA sequences within the sample encode an identical CDR3. The chain links TRBV11-2 to TRBJ2-7; D perhaps matches TRBD1 (5 bases). The CDR3 is made up of 13 amino acids. Trimming removed 1 base from V and 3 bases from J, with 7 bases in between. Germline V gives CDR1 SGHAT, CDR2 FQNNGV. The chain's CDR3 is CASSLGGSYEQYF. CDR3 nucleotide sequence: TGTGCCAGCAGCTTAGGGGGCAGCTACGAGCAGTACTTC.

This sequence joins TRBV7-9 and TRBJ1-2; D possibly corresponds to TRBD1 (5 bases). This CDR3 region has 14 residues. V lost 4 bases to trimming and J lost 3 bases, with 12 bases between them. In germline, CDR1 is SEHNR, CDR2 FQNEAQ (reference sequence). In nucleotides, the CDR3 is TGTGCCAGCAGCTCTCGGGGCAGATACTATGGCTACACCTTC. It yields the protein CASSSRGRYYGYTF.

This chain links TRBV15 with TRBJ1-3, with no clear D. V dropped 3 bases and J dropped 4 bases, with 13 bases sitting between them. The CDR3 spans 15 residues. From germline, CDR1 is LNHNV and CDR2 YYDKDF (reference sequence). The CDR3 reads CATSSETRAGNTIYF. The CDR3 region has the DNA TGTGCCACCAGCAGTGAAACCCGGGCCGGAAACACCATATATTTT.

The genes are TRBV27 and TRBJ2-1, with TRBD2 as a possible D gene (5 bases). V lost 1 base, J lost 0 bases, and 10 bases lay in between. In germline, CDR1 is MNHEY, CDR2 SMNVEV (reference sequence). The CDR3 is made up of 16 amino acids. CDR3 region: CASSLYVGSSYNEQFF. Written as DNA, the CDR3 is TGTGCCAGCAGTTTATATGTGGGGAGCTCCTACAATGAGCAGTTCTTC.

This clone was found once. The chain recombines TRBV4-1 with TRBJ2-1; TRBD1 aligns across 9 bases. Trimming took 7 bases from V and 0 from J; bases not matched to a gene: 7. Germline V gives CDR1 MGHRA, CDR2 YSYEKL. The CDR3 loop spans 16 amino acids. Here the CDR3 DNA reads TGCGCCAGCACCAGTGCGGGACAGGGCTCCTACAATGAGCAGTTCTTC. Encoded protein: CASTSAGQGSYNEQFF.

This clone was observed a single time. Distinct nucleotide sequences in the sample also encode this CDR3. The chain joins TRBV15 to TRBJ1-1, with a possible D match to TRBD1 (5 bases). The V end was cut by 5 bases, the J end by 0 bases, with 13 bases between. This CDR3 region has 15 residues. Per the germline V gene, CDR1 is LNHNV and CDR2 is YYDKDF (reference sequence). Here the CDR3 DNA reads TGTGCCACCAGCCCCCGAACAGGTTTGAACACTGAAGCTTTCTTT. This sequence encodes CATSPRTGLNTEAFF.

J is TRBJ2-7 and V is TRBV28; D remains unclear. This CDR3 region has 13 residues. The germline V gene has CDR1 MDHEN and CDR2 SYDVKM. Trimming took 5 bases from V and 6 from J, leaving 14 bases between them. The CDR3 spells CASSLVRNSEQYF. CDR3 nucleotide sequence: TGTGCCAGCAGTCTGGTGCGAAACAGCGAGCAGTACTTC.

The chain combines TRBV11-2 with TRBJ2-2; no definite D call. Germline V gene data show CDR1 as SGHAT and CDR2 as FQNNGV. The CDR3 contains 13 residues. Trimming pared 5 bases from V and 6 bases from J, leaving 10 bases between. CDR3 sequence: CASSHSTPGELFF. DNA of the CDR3: TGTGCCAGCAGCCACTCGACCCCCGGGGAGCTGTTTTTT.

The chain recombines TRBV29-1 with TRBJ2-7; 7 bases line up with TRBD1. Germline-derived CDR1 and CDR2 are SQVTM and ANQGSEA. With V trimmed by 4 bases and J by 3 bases, 12 bases remained unmatched. CDR3 length equals 15 residues. The CDR3 loop reads CSVALTGQRRYEQYF. CDR3 nucleotide sequence: TGCAGCGTTGCTTTAACGGGACAGAGACGCTACGAGCAGTACTTC.

This chain joins TRBV5-5 and TRBJ2-1; 10 bases map to TRBD2. CDR3 size: 14 residues. V was pared by 9 bases and J by 0 bases, with 3 bases of the junction left unmatched. CDR1 and CDR2 from the germline V gene are SGHKS and YYEKEE (reference sequence). The CDR3 protein is CATRTSGSYNEQFF. CDR3 nucleotide sequence: TGTGCCACTCGGACTAGCGGCTCCTACAATGAGCAGTTCTTC.

This clone was picked up a small number of times. The genes are TRBV28 and TRBJ2-7, with 10 bases that match TRBD1. The germline V gene has CDR1 MDHEN and CDR2 SYDVKM. Germline trimming cut 6 bases from V and 2 bases from J; bases unmatched to any gene: 1. The CDR3 has 13 residues. The CDR3 nucleotides are TGTGCCAGCAGGGACAGGGGGGCCTACGAGCAGTACTTC. It encodes CASRDRGAYEQYF.

The chain couples TRBV9 to TRBJ2-7; D is undetermined. V was pared by 1 base and J by 5 bases, with 10 bases between. This CDR3 spans 13 amino acids. Germline CDR1 and CDR2: SGDLS and YYNGEE. The DNA for the CDR3 is TGTGCCAGCAGCGTACCTGACGGCAACGAGCAGTACTTC. Its protein product is CASSVPDGNEQYF.

The V gene is TRBV10-3, the J gene TRBJ2-3, with 7 positions matching TRBD2. Germline V gene data show CDR1 as ENHRY and CDR2 as SYGVKD. This CDR3 region has 16 residues. V lost 2 bases, J lost 4 bases, and 9 bases stayed unmatched. CDR3 residues: CAISEGTSAGADTQYF. DNA of the CDR3: TGTGCCATCAGTGAGGGTACTAGCGCCGGGGCAGATACGCAGTATTTT.